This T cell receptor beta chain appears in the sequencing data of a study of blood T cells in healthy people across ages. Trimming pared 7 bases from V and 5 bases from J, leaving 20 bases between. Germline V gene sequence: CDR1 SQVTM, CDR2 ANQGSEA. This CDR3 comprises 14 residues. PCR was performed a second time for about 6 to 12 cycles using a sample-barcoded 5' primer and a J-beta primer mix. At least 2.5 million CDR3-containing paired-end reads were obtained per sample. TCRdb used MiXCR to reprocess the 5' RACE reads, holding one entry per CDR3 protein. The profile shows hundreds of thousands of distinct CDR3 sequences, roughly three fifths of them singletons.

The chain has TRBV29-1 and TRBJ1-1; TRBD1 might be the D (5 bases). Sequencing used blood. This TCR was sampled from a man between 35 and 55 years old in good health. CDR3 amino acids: CSAMTVGKGTEAFF. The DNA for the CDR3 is TGCAGCGCCATGACAGTAGGGAAGGGGACTGAAGCTTTCTTT.